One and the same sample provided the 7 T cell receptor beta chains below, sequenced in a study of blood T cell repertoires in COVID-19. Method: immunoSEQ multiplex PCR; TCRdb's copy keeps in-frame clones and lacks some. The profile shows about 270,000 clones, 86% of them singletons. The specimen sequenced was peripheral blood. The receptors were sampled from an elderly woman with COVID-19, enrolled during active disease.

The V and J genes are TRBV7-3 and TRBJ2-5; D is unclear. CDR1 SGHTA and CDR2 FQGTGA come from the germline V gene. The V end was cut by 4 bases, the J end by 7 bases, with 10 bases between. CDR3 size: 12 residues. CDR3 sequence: CASSSTFGTQYF. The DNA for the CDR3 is TGTGCCAGCAGCTCCACCTTCGGGACCCAGTACTTC.

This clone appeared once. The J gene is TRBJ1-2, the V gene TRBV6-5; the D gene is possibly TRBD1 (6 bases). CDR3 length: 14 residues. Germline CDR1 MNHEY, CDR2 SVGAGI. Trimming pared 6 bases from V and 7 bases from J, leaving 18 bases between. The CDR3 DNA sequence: TGTGCCAGCAGATCCCTTGGGGGCGTACGTGGCTACACCTTC. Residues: CASRSLGGVRGYTF.

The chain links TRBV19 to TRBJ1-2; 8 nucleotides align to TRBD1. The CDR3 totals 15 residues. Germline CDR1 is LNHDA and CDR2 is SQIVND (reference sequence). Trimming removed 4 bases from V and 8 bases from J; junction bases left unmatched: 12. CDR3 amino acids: CASSTAGTGPQGYTF. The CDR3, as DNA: TGTGCCAGTAGTACCGCCGGGACAGGCCCCCAGGGCTACACCTTC.

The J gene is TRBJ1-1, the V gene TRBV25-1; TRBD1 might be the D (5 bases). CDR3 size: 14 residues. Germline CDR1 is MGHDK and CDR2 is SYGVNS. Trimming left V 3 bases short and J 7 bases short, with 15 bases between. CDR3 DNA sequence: TGTGCCAGCAGTGACGGGCCAGGGCGTGATGAAGCTTTCTTT. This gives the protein CASSDGPGRDEAFF.

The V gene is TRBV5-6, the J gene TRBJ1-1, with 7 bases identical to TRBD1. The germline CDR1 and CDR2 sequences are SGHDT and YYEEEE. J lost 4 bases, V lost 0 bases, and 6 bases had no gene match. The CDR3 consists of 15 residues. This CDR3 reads CASSLETGEVTEAFF. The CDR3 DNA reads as TGTGCCAGCAGCTTGGAAACAGGGGAGGTCACTGAAGCTTTCTTT.

The CDR3 spells CASSMAYREYEQYF. CDR3 bases: TGTGCCAGTAGTATGGCCTACAGGGAATACGAGCAGTACTTC. The chain is built from TRBV19 and TRBJ2-7; D perhaps matches TRBD1 (6 bases). The V end lost 3 bases, the J end lost 4 bases, and 13 bases lay between the germline ends. The CDR3 contains 14 residues. Germline-derived CDR1 and CDR2 are LNHDA and SQIVND (reference sequence). Full variable domain (rest looked up from reference TRBV19 and TRBJ2-7): DGGITQSPKYLFRKEGQNVTLSCEQNLNHDAMYWYRQDPGQGLRLIYYSQIVNDFQKGDIAEGYSVSREKKESFPLTVTSAQKNPTAFYLCASSMAYREYEQYFGPGTRLTVT.

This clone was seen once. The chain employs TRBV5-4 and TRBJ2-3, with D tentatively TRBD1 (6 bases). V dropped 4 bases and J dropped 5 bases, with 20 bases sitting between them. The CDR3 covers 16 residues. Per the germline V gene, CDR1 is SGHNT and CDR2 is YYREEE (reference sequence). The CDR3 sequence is CASSTQNARGKDTQYF. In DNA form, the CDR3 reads TGTGCCAGCAGCACCCAAAACGCCAGGGGTAAAGATACGCAGTATTTT. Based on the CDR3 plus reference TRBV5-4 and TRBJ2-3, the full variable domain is ETGVTQSPTHLIKTRGQQVTLRCSSQSGHNTVSWYQQALGQGPQFIFQYYREEENGRGNFPPRFSGLQFPNYSSELNVNALELDDSALYLCASSTQNARGKDTQYFGPGTRLTVL.